This T cell receptor beta chain appears in the sequencing data of a study of blood T cell repertoires in COVID-19 (dated by TCRdb to about 2020). Background on the whole study: The collaborator samples originated in the United States, Italy and Spain and spanned the acute and convalescent phases of COVID-19. The material from the prospective study consisted of cDNA or gDNA derived from T cells, B-cell-depleted T cells, or PBMCs. Deeply sampled blood TCRbeta repertoires from subjects exposed to, actively infected with, or recovered from COVID-19 were included in the dataset. A freely available public database, intended as a resource for researchers studying the immune response to SARS-CoV-2, is where the repertoires were released. The samples were drawn from the first 160 participants of the ongoing ImmuneRACE study and from 950 to 1,500 subjects provided by 6 global collaborators. Sample metadata almost always included a de-identified subject ID, COVID-19 status, age in years and sex. Where available, HLA class I and class II types were taken from metadata supplied by the sample provider and were not determined by assay-based typing. Overall study outcomes, separate from this receptor: Clinical and demographic metadata were provided uncurated, with the amount varying by source and participant.

Collaborating institutions collected whole blood in K2EDTA tubes following their own protocols. For TCRbeta analysis, collaborators shipped samples in one of three forms: frozen whole blood, isolated PBMCs, or DNA extracted from either of those sample types. TCRbeta CDR3 regions were amplified from genomic DNA by means of the immunoSEQ Assay, a bias-controlled multiplex PCR. As for how the authors treated the data: The number of nucleated cells in each sample was estimated by amplification of reference gene primers within the assay. To quantify the absolute abundance of each unique TCRbeta CDR3 rearrangement, sequence reads were collapsed and filtered. For each sample, productive Simpson clonality was calculated as the square root of Simpson's diversity index over productive rearrangements. In TCRdb, the immuneACCESS table is reduced to in-frame sequences with V and J assigned. These tables do not hold every clone; where another copy was compared, an unresolved V gene accounts for under half, and the others remain unexplained. D and trimming were read from the DNA, whereas the V and J calls and clone size are those reported in that table. Present in this sample are some 30,000 clones, roughly 90% of which were seen just once. The ten largest make up less than 2% of the sample.

Comment on this clone: Its antigen remains unidentified. Per-base qualities were not stored, and no clone one base away is much larger.

For CDR1 and CDR2, the germline V gene lists KGHSH and LQKENI. The CDR3, from cysteine to phenylalanine, totals 16 residues. Only the CDR3 region is kept as DNA, spanning 48 bases read in frame from base 1. The V and J ends are trimmed by 10 bases and 1 base, leaving 19 bases between them. This TCR was recovered from a man aged 55 to 70 with active COVID-19. Sequenced sample: peripheral blood. Recombination linked TRBV18 to TRBJ2-2; matching of 7 bases hints at TRBD2 as the D gene. The DNA sequence follows: TGTGCCACCCAACGTGGGGGGGCAAGGAACACCGGGGAGCTGTTTTTT. Its amino acids are CATQRGGARNTGELFF.